This T cell receptor beta chain appears in the sequencing data of a study of cytomegalovirus exposure and HLA in healthy donors. Study in general: In a later analysis, the roughly 120 validation repertoires were reported to have used the same platform as the 600 to 700 first-cohort repertoires.

CDR3 length equals 14 residues. The V and J ends lost 2 bases and 6 bases, in that order; junction bases with no gene match: 6. Germline values: CDR1 MDHEN, CDR2 SYDVKM. Study results and caveats: In vitro data verified three CMV-associated chains as specific for CMV antigens. Diagnosis of cytomegalovirus status made by the classifier reportedly showed high specificity and sensitivity.

As for this clone: Antigen unknown.

Produced via immunoSEQ multiplex PCR; TCRdb's table is partial and in-frame only. The table includes 200,000 to 250,000 clones, around 88% detected once. The chain couples TRBV28 to TRBJ1-1; 7 bases line up with TRBD1. Sequencing used PBMCs. The clonotype was recovered from a woman aged 18-30 years in good health and CMV-seronegative. The CDR3: CASSLQIGQAEAFF. The DNA for the CDR3 is TGTGCCAGCAGTTTACAGATCGGACAGGCTGAAGCTTTCTTT. Variable domain in full (rest from reference TRBV28 and TRBJ1-1): DVKVTQSSRYLVKRTGEKVFLECVQDMDHENMFWYRQDPGLGLRLIYFSYDVKMKEKGDIPEGYSVSREKKERFSLILESASTNQTSMYLCASSLQIGQAEAFFGQGTRLTVV.